These 9 T cell receptor beta chains came from one sample sequenced in a study of tumor-infiltrating lymphocytes in primary liver carcinoma. Germline DNA was extracted too, while blood RNA derived from unsorted whole blood. Synthesis of TCR beta cDNA was carried out from 450 to 650 ng total RNA with a constant-region primer. ARM-PCR, slightly modified, supplied the TCR beta libraries through three nested multiplex PCR rounds. For roughly 11 cycles apiece, the opening two PCR rounds ran with TRBV1-TRBV30 forward primers and a C-beta reverse primer. TCRdb re-derived calls from the multiplex PCR reads in MiXCR, one entry per CDR3 protein. The data hold approximately 300,000 distinct CDR3 sequences, with about 62% observed a single time. Sequencing input: peripheral blood. The receptors here all came from a man aged 40-49 years with primary liver carcinoma and hepatitis B virus infection.

As regards this clonotype: Given a much more abundant clone one base away, this may be a read error. The chain carries TRBV10-3 and TRBJ2-5; a possible D gene is TRBD2 (5 bases). V lost 1 base and J lost 5, with 8 bases in between. Germline CDR1 reads ENHRY; CDR2 reads SYGVKD. This CDR3 is built from 13 residues. The CDR3 here is CAISELALETQYF. CDR3 DNA sequence: TGTGCCATCAGTGAGTTAGCGCTTGAGACCCAGTACTTC.

As concerns this clonotype: A read error may be the cause here, since a much bigger clone is one base away. The chain couples TRBV4-1 to TRBJ2-2; D might be TRBD1 or TRBD2, each matching 5 bases. CDR1 is MGHRA and CDR2 is YSYEKL in the germline V gene. The length of the CDR3 is 17 residues. This CDR3 is CASSQELSPGLSGKLFF. CDR3 nucleotides: TGCGCCAGCAGCCAAGAGCTATCGCCAGGGCTATCCGGGAAGCTGTTTTTT.

As to this clonotype: This clone may be a read error of a much larger clone one base away. The chain recombines TRBV7-9 with TRBJ2-7; tentatively, D is TRBD2 (5 bases). The CDR3 totals 13 residues. Deletions cut 1 base from V and 7 bases from J, with 11 bases between. From germline, CDR1 is SEHNR and CDR2 FQNEAQ (reference sequence). CDR3 protein: CASSLVGVGEQYF. CDR3 nucleotide sequence: TGTGCCAGCAGCTTAGTGGGAGTGGGGGAGCAGTACTTC.

About this clonotype: One junction end does not reproduce the germline sequence, and a read error may be involved. The rearrangement joins TRBV11-1 to TRBJ1-6; D is perhaps TRBD1 (5 bases). Germline lookup yields CDR1 SGHAT and CDR2 FQDESV (reference sequence). This CDR3 has 13 amino acids. This CDR3 is CVSSRTLVSPLHF. The CDR3 DNA sequence: TGTGTCAGCAGCAGGACACTGGTTTCACCACTCCACTTT.

In the case of this clonotype: A much larger clone is a single base away; this may be a read error. V gene TRBV6-2 or TRBV6-3 combines with J gene TRBJ2-7, with unresolved D. In germline, CDR1 is MNHEY, CDR2 SVGEGT. There are 13 residues in the CDR3. The CDR3 sequence is CASTYSKFYEQYF. The CDR3 DNA reads as TGTGCCAGCACTTACTCTAAATTCTACGAGCAGTACTTC.

Worth noting for this clonotype: The junction and the germline gene differ at one end; a read error may be behind it. This chain joins TRBV6-5 and TRBJ1-2, with 7 bases that match TRBD1. In germline, CDR1 is MNHEY, CDR2 SVGAGI. CDR3 length equals 14 residues. The CDR3 here is CATKEQGLNYGYTF. The DNA for the CDR3 is TGTGCCACCAAGGAACAGGGGTTAAACTATGGTTACACCTTC.

The chain joins TRBV5-1 to TRBJ2-2, with 13 bases lining up with TRBD2. The length of the CDR3 is 16 residues. The germline gives CDR1 SGHRS, CDR2 YFSETQ. V dropped 4 bases and J dropped 6; count of bases not matched to a gene: 6. CDR3 coding DNA: TGCGCCAGCAGCCAAGGACTAGCGGGAGTTTCCGGGGAGCTGTTTTTT. Amino acid sequence: CASSQGLAGVSGELFF.

Details on this clonotype: The germline gene is not matched at one end of the junction; a read error may be the cause. This chain uses TRBV6-1 with TRBJ2-1, with 7 bases fitting TRBD1. CDR3 length equals 16 residues. The V gene's germline CDR1 is MNHNS and CDR2 SASEGT. The CDR3 loop is CASTSRRDRTDNEQSF. The CDR3 DNA sequence: TGTGCCAGCACCTCCCGCCGGGACAGAACGGACAATGAGCAGTCCTTC.

As regards this clonotype: Given a much more abundant clone one base away, this may be a read error. The V and J genes are TRBV12-3 or TRBV12-4 and TRBJ2-7; tentative D call: TRBD2 (5 bases). The CDR3 has 13 residues. Here the CDR3 DNA reads TGTTCCAGCAGTTTTCTAGGAGGCTACGAGCAGTACTTC. Residues: CSSSFLGGYEQYF.